This TCR beta chain comes out of a study of blood T cells in healthy people across ages. Study as a whole: Capture via template switching afforded approximately one barcoded beta molecule per two T cells.

Germline V gene data show CDR1 as DFQATT and CDR2 as SNEGSKA (reference sequence). V dropped 3 bases and J dropped 10 bases, with 19 bases sitting between them. CDR3 length: 13 amino acids. Then a second PCR, running roughly 7 to 11 cycles, was carried out with a sample-barcoded 5' primer and a J-beta primer mix. A single record per CDR3 protein comes from TCRdb applying MiXCR to the 5' RACE reads. The table lists around 1.5 million distinct CDR3 sequences, about 32% of them singletons, with approximately 11% in the top ten. This clonotype was found once. Its target is not known. Study-level results: Diversity estimates drawn from one million T cells were deemed underestimates.

Sequencing used blood. The rearrangement joins TRBV20-1 to TRBJ2-7, with D tentatively TRBD1 or TRBD2 (5 bases each). The receptor was derived from a young woman in good health. CDR3 residues: CSARGTADLAQYF. The CDR3 DNA is TGCAGTGCTAGGGGGACGGCAGATTTGGCCCAGTACTTC.